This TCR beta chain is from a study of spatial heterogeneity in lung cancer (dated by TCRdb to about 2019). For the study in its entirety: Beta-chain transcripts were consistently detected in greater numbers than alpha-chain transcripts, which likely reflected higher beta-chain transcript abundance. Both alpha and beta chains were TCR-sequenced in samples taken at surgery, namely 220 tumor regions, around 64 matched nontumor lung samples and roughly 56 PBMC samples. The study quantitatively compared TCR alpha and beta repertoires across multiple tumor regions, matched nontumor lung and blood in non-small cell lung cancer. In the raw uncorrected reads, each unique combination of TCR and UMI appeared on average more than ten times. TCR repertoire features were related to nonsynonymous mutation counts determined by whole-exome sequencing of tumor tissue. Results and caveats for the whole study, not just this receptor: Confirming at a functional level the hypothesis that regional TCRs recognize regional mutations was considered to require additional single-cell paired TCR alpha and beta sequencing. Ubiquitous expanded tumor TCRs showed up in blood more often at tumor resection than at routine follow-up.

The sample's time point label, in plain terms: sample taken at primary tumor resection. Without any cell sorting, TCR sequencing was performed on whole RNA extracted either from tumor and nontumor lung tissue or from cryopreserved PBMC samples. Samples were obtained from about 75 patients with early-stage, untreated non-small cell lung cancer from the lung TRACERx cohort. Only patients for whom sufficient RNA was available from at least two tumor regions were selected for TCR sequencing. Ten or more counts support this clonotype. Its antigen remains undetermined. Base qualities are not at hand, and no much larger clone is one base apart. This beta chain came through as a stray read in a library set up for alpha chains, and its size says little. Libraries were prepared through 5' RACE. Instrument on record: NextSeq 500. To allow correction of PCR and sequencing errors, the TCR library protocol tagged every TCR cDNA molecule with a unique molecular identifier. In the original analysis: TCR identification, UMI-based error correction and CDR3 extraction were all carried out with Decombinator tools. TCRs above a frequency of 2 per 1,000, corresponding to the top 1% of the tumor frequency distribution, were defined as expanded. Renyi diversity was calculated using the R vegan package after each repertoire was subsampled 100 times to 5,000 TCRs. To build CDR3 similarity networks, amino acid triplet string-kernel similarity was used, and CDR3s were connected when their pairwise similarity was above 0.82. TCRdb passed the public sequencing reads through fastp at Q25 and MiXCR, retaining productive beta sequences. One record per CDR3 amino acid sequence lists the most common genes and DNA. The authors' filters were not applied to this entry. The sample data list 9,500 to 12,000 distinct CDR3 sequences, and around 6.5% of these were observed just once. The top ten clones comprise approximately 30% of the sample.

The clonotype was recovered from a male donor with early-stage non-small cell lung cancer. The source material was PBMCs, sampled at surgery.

The nucleotides are TGCGCCAGCAGCTTCGGTAACAGACAGGGAGGGGAAAAACTGTTTTTT. This yields the protein CASSFGNRQGGEKLFF. Recombination linked TRBV5-1 to TRBJ1-4, and TRBD1 matches 7 of the central bases. V loses 2 bases at its end and J loses 8 bases; junction bases beyond the gene matches: 12. According to the germline V gene, CDR1 reads SGHRS and CDR2 reads YFSETQ. The CDR3 sequence holds 16 residues, the cysteine and phenylalanine included. The DNA shown is the 48-base CDR3, in frame from base 1.